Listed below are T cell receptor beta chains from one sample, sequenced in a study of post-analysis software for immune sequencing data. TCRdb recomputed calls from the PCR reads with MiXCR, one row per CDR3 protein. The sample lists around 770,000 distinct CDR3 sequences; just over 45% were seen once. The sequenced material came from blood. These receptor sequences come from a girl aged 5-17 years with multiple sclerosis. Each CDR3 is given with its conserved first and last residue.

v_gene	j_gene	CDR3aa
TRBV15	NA	CATSSNPGRGKDEQYF
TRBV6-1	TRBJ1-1	CASIPQDRNTEAFF
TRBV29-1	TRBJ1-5	CSVTTGENQPQHF
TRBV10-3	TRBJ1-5	CAISEDTSNQPQHF
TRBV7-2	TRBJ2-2	CASSLVTANTGELFF
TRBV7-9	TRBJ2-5	CASSLGPSPGTKYF
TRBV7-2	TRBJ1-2	CAIPGGGQHYGYTF
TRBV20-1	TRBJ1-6	CSASVQQGGNSPLHF
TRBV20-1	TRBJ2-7	CSAREVLISYEQYF
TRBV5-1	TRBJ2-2	CASSWSGTDSTGELFF
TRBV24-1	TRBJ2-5	CATSVQGGTLGGEQYF